This passage covers 13 T cell receptor beta chains from one sample sequenced in a study of blood T cell repertoires in COVID-19. Assay: immunoSEQ multiplex PCR; the TCRdb copy retains only in-frame clones and omits some. This sample has roughly 68,000 clones; roughly 91% occur once, and the top ten carry under 0.6%. Sequencing was done on a sample of peripheral blood. Source of these receptors: a man aged 50 to 60 with COVID-19, enrolled during active disease.

This clone showed up just a few times. J is TRBJ2-7 and V is TRBV5-6; TRBD2 aligns across 8 bases. In germline, CDR1 is SGHDT, CDR2 YYEEEE. The J segment lost 3 bases and the V segment lost 6 bases, leaving 23 bases of the junction unmatched. The CDR3 loop spans 19 amino acids. The CDR3 nucleotides read TGTGCCAGCACACCGGGGGGCTTAGCGGGAAAAGGTCCTAACTACGAGCAGTACTTC. It is translated as CASTPGGLAGKGPNYEQYF.

This clone was observed a handful of times. This chain links TRBV10-3 with TRBJ1-5; D may be TRBD1 (6 bases). The CDR3 loop spans 14 amino acids. Germline V gene sequence: CDR1 ENHRY, CDR2 SYGVKD. The V end lost 2 bases, the J end lost 3 bases, and 8 bases lay between the germline ends. Written as DNA, the CDR3 is TGTGCCATCAGTGAGGACAGGATCAATCAGCCCCAGCATTTT. Its translation is CAISEDRINQPQHF.

V gene TRBV12-5 combines with J gene TRBJ1-5; 7 bases map to TRBD1. The trim removed 5 bases at V and 3 bases at J, leaving 4 bases unmatched. This CDR3 is built from 14 residues. Germline CDR1 LGHNT, CDR2 FRNRAP. DNA of the CDR3: TGTGCTAGTGGTCTAGGACAGGACAATCAGCCCCAGCATTTT. This translates into CASGLGQDNQPQHF. The variable domain in full, completed from reference TRBV12-5 and TRBJ1-5, reads DARVTQTPRHKVTEMGQEVTMRCQPILGHNTVFWYRQTMMQGLELLAYFRNRAPLDDSGMPKDRFSAEMPDATLATLKIQPSEPRDSAVYFCASGLGQDNQPQHFGDGTRLSIL.

The chain has TRBV6-2 or TRBV6-3 and TRBJ2-5; D possibly corresponds to TRBD1 (6 bases). The CDR3 spans 15 residues. Germline lookup yields CDR1 MNHEY and CDR2 SVGEGT. Between the trimmed V and J ends, which lost 6 bases and 4 bases, there was a span of 18 bases. CDR3 in amino acids: CASSLPQGLGETQYF. The CDR3 DNA follows: TGTGCCAGCAGCCTCCCTCAGGGGTTAGGAGAGACCCAGTACTTC.

The chain links TRBV28 to TRBJ1-4; perhaps TRBD1 as D (6 bases). Germline V gene sequence: CDR1 MDHEN, CDR2 SYDVKM. The CDR3 spans 13 residues. Trimming pared 10 bases from V and 0 bases from J, leaving 9 bases between. CDR3 bases: TGTGCCACCGGGGGGCCAACTAATGAAAAACTGTTTTTT. This sequence encodes CATGGPTNEKLFF.

The chain is built from TRBV5-1 and TRBJ2-5, with 8 bases matching TRBD1. The CDR3 is 15 residues long. Germline assignment: CDR1 SGHRS and CDR2 YFSETQ. J lost 4 bases, V lost 0 bases, and 5 bases had no gene match. CDR3 protein: CASSLAVQGAETQYF. CDR3 bases: TGCGCCAGCAGCTTGGCAGTCCAGGGGGCAGAGACCCAGTACTTC.

The J gene is TRBJ1-5, the V gene TRBV30, with D perhaps matching TRBD1 (5 bases). The CDR3 length is 14 residues. Germline CDR1 and CDR2: GTSNPN and SVGIG (reference sequence). V lost 2 bases to trimming and J lost 6 bases, with 14 bases between them. The CDR3 DNA is TGTGCCTGGAGTTTCTCCGGGGGAAGTCAGCCCCAGCATTTT. Protein: CAWSFSGGSQPQHF. The full variable domain, rest sourced from reference TRBV30 and TRBJ1-5, is SQTIHQWPATLVQPVGSPLSLECTVEGTSNPNLYWYRQAAGRGLQLLFYSVGIGQISSEVPQNLSASRPQDRQFILSSKKLLLSDSGFYLCAWSFSGGSQPQHFGDGTRLSIL.

J is TRBJ2-1 and V is TRBV18; 12 nucleotides agree with TRBD2. From germline, CDR1 is KGHSH and CDR2 LQKENI. The V gene end was trimmed by 2 bases and the J gene end by 7 bases; junction bases not matched to a gene: 3. The CDR3 loop spans 15 amino acids. The CDR3 is CASSPVLAGGNEQFF. CDR3 nucleotide sequence: TGTGCCAGCTCACCAGTCCTAGCGGGAGGGAATGAGCAGTTCTTC.

CDR3 region: CASSLWTSGGYQFF. The CDR3 DNA reads TGTGCCAGCAGCCTATGGACTAGCGGGGGTTACCAGTTCTTC. The rearrangement uses TRBV11-3 and TRBJ2-1; 13 nucleotides match TRBD2. V shed 5 bases and J 13 bases; nucleotides not matched to a gene: 8. The length of the CDR3 is 14 residues. The germline V gene has CDR1 SGHNT and CDR2 YENEEA.

J is TRBJ2-3 and V is TRBV12-1; the D call in the table, TRBD2, was not verified against the DNA. TRBV12-1 is a documented pseudogene. CDR3 length: 12 residues. The chain's CDR3 is CASSHPSGSRHF. The DNA of the CDR3 is TGTGCCAGCAGCCACCCCAGCGGGAGTAGGCATTTT.

The gene calls are TRBV28 and TRBJ1-2; D is uncertain. V gave up 1 base and J gave up 4 bases, with 10 bases separating them. CDR3 size: 14 residues. Germline V CDR1 and CDR2: MDHEN, SYDVKM. The CDR3 here is CASSLSYRGYGYTF. In DNA, the CDR3 is TGTGCCAGCAGTTTATCGTATCGGGGCTATGGCTACACCTTC.

The genes are TRBV30 and TRBJ2-7; TRBD1 agrees at 10 bases. The V gene end was trimmed by 4 bases and the J gene end by 3 bases; junction bases not matched to a gene: 12. CDR1 and CDR2 from the germline V gene are GTSNPN and SVGIG (reference sequence). The CDR3 totals 16 residues. The CDR3 here is CAWTSGQGSKGYEQYF. The DNA of the CDR3 is TGTGCCTGGACCTCGGGACAGGGGAGTAAAGGCTACGAGCAGTACTTC.

The chain uses TRBV6-5 and TRBJ1-2; tentatively, D is TRBD1 (6 bases). The CDR3 contains 13 residues. CDR1 is MNHEY and CDR2 is SVGAGI in the germline V gene. Trimming stripped 6 bases from V and 4 bases from J, with 12 bases between. CDR3 DNA: TGTGCCAGCAGAGGGGGGGCGATCTATGGCTACACCTTC. Its translation: CASRGGAIYGYTF.